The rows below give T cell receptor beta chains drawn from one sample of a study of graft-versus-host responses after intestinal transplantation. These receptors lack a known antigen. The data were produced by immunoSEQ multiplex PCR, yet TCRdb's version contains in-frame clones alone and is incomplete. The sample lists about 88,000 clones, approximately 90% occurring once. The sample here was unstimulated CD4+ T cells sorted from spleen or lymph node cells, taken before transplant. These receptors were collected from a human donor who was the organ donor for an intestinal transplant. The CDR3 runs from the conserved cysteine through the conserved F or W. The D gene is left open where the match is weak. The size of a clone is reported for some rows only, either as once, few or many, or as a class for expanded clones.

CDR3 protein: CASHRGNTIYF
CDR3 DNA: TGTGCCAGCCACCGCGGGAACACCATATATTTT
J gene: TRBJ1-3
V gene: TRBV6-5
clone size: .
D gene: .

CDR3 protein: CASTRTATDTQYF
CDR3 DNA: TGTGCCAGCACAAGGACAGCTACAGATACGCAGTATTTT
J gene: TRBJ2-3
V gene: TRBV28
clone size: .
D gene: .

CDR3 protein: CASSYYRDSLYEQYF
CDR3 DNA: TGTGCCAGCAGTTACTACCGGGACAGCCTATACGAGCAGTACTTC
J gene: TRBJ2-7
V gene: TRBV6-5
clone size: once
D gene: TRBD1

CDR3 protein: CASSPQNYGYTF
CDR3 DNA: TGTGCCAGCAGTCCCCAGAACTATGGCTACACCTTC
J gene: TRBJ1-2
V gene: TRBV6-5
clone size: .
D gene: .

CDR3 protein: CAISALQGNYGYTF
CDR3 DNA: TGTGCCATCAGTGCCTTACAGGGAAACTATGGCTACACCTTC
J gene: TRBJ1-2
V gene: TRBV10-3
clone size: .
D gene: .

CDR3 protein: CASSLYGPRELTGELFF
CDR3 DNA: TGTGCCAGCAGCTTATACGGTCCCCGGGAACTAACCGGGGAGCTGTTTTTT
J gene: TRBJ2-2
V gene: TRBV7-9
clone size: .
D gene: .

CDR3 protein: CASSVAEYNEQFF
CDR3 DNA: TGTGCCAGCAGTGTAGCGGAGTACAATGAGCAGTTCTTC
J gene: TRBJ2-1
V gene: TRBV11-3
clone size: .
D gene: .

CDR3 protein: CASRQGVGDNSPLHF
CDR3 DNA: TGTGCCAGCAGACAGGGTGTAGGGGATAATTCACCCCTCCACTTT
J gene: TRBJ1-6
V gene: TRBV2
clone size: once
D gene: .

CDR3 protein: CASSSAGTDFGGNTIYF
CDR3 DNA: TGTGCCAGCAGTTCGGCCGGGACTGACTTTGGAGGAAACACCATATATTTT
J gene: TRBJ1-3
V gene: TRBV28
clone size: few
D gene: .

CDR3 protein: CASSPQVQETQYF
CDR3 DNA: TGTGCCAGCTCACCCCAGGTACAAGAGACCCAGTACTTC
J gene: TRBJ2-5
V gene: TRBV18
clone size: .
D gene: .